Shown below are 20 T cell receptor beta chains from a single sample sequenced in a study of response to subunit inactivated influenza vaccine. TCRdb re-analysed the RT-PCR reads in MiXCR, keeping a single row per CDR3 protein. The table has 500,000 to 550,000 distinct CDR3 sequences, about 8% seen once. The sequences come from PBMCs from blood, collected approximately 25 months after vaccination. The receptor source for this set is a man aged 45 to 70 who received an inactivated influenza vaccine.

The genes are TRBV19 and TRBJ2-5; 9 bases map to TRBD2. Unmatched junction bases numbered 11, after V lost 7 bases and J lost 5 bases. Germline-derived CDR1 and CDR2 are LNHDA and SQIVND (reference sequence). CDR3 length equals 15 residues. The CDR3 is CASIASGRLGETQYF. Written as DNA, the CDR3 is TGTGCCAGTATTGCGAGCGGGAGGCTGGGTGAGACCCAGTACTTC.

This chain links TRBV10-2 with TRBJ2-7; 14 positions agree with TRBD2. J was trimmed by 3 bases and V by 6 bases; bases with no gene match: 7. Germline CDR1 is WSHSY and CDR2 is SAAADI. This CDR3 has 16 residues. CDR3 sequence reads: CASSLWTSGGLYEQYF. The CDR3 DNA sequence: TGCGCCAGCAGCCTCTGGACTAGCGGGGGGCTCTACGAGCAGTACTTC.

This clonotype showed up many times. This chain joins TRBV28 and TRBJ1-3, with no clear D. There are 15 residues in the CDR3. Trimming cost V 6 bases and J 3 bases, with 15 bases left between them. Germline CDR1 reads MDHEN; CDR2 reads SYDVKM. CDR3 protein: CASRREENLGNTIYF. The CDR3 region has the DNA TGTGCCAGCAGGAGGGAAGAGAATCTTGGAAACACCATATATTTT.

This clonotype showed up many times. The genes are TRBV13 and TRBJ2-7; D uncertain. Trimming cost V 3 bases and J 5 bases, with 11 bases left between them. Germline CDR1 reads PRHDT; CDR2 reads FYEKMQ (reference sequence). This CDR3 is 13 amino acids long. The CDR3, as DNA: TGTGCCAGCAGCTTGATGCCAGTCGACGAGCAGTACTTC. Amino acid sequence: CASSLMPVDEQYF.

At least ten counts were recorded for this clonotype. J is TRBJ2-7 and V is TRBV5-1; 7 bases align to TRBD1. CDR1 is SGHRS and CDR2 is YFSETQ in the germline V gene. The trim removed 3 bases at V and 3 bases at J, leaving 3 bases unmatched. The CDR3 is made up of 13 amino acids. The CDR3 DNA follows: TGCGCCAGCAGCTCAGACAGGGTCTACGAGCAGTACTTC. It is translated as CASSSDRVYEQYF.

The chain uses TRBV5-1 and TRBJ2-3; unclear D gene. Germline V gives CDR1 SGHRS, CDR2 YFSETQ. Trimming pared 2 bases from V and 0 bases from J, leaving 19 bases between. This CDR3 has 18 amino acids. The CDR3 here is CASSFGLSSESSTDTQYF. As DNA, the CDR3 is TGCGCCAGCAGCTTCGGTTTGTCTTCGGAAAGTAGCACAGATACGCAGTATTTT.

This clonotype was counted at least ten times. The rearrangement joins TRBV9 to TRBJ2-1; 9 bases are a match to TRBD2. V gave up 3 bases and J gave up 4 bases; unmatched junction bases: 5. The CDR3 is 15 residues long. Germline CDR1 is SGDLS and CDR2 is YYNGEE. CDR3 coding DNA: TGTGCCAGCAGCGAGGGTAGCGGGAGTTACAATGAGCAGTTCTTC. Amino acid sequence: CASSEGSGSYNEQFF.

V is TRBV5-6 and J is TRBJ2-1, with 9 bases fitting TRBD2. This CDR3 is built from 14 residues. From germline, CDR1 is SGHDT and CDR2 YYEEEE. The junction had 6 bases not matched to a gene; V was cut back by 3 bases and J by 8 bases. CDR3 amino acids: CASSWGGRAYEQFF. Here the CDR3 DNA reads TGTGCCAGCAGCTGGGGCGGGAGGGCCTATGAGCAGTTCTTC.

There are a few counts of this clonotype. J is TRBJ2-1 and V is TRBV6-4; D gene ambiguous. The CDR3 consists of 12 residues. Trimming left V 8 bases short and J 4 bases short, with 9 bases between. Germline-derived CDR1 and CDR2 are MRHNA and SNTAGT. CDR3 residues: CASPVVYNEQFF. The CDR3 nucleotides are TGTGCCAGCCCGGTAGTGTACAATGAGCAGTTCTTC.

The chain couples TRBV6-4 to TRBJ2-5; possible D gene TRBD2, 6 bases. From germline, CDR1 is MRHNA and CDR2 SNTAGT. Trimming left V 9 bases short and J 5 bases short, with 22 bases between. The CDR3 spans 15 residues. CDR3 DNA sequence: TGTGCCAGAGCCCCTCTTTCGGCGGCGGGGGAGACCCAGTACTTC. Translated, it gives CARAPLSAAGETQYF.

This clonotype has at least ten counts. The chain has TRBV20-1 and TRBJ1-2; possible D gene TRBD1, 5 bases. This CDR3 is built from 12 residues. Germline V CDR1 and CDR2: DFQATT, SNEGSKA (reference sequence). The CDR3 here is CSERAGQGGYTF. In DNA form, the CDR3 reads TGCAGCGAACGGGCGGGGCAAGGTGGCTACACCTTC.

The V gene is TRBV15, the J gene TRBJ2-3; D gene ambiguous. Germline CDR1 reads LNHNV; CDR2 reads YYDKDF (reference sequence). Trimming took 0 bases from V and 5 from J, leaving 6 bases between them. This CDR3 is 13 amino acids long. The CDR3 DNA reads as TGTGCCACCAGCAGAGATCTAAGAGATACGCAGTATTTT. Translating gives CATSRDLRDTQYF. The full variable domain, with the rest looked up from reference TRBV15 and TRBJ2-3, is DAMVIQNPRYQVTQFGKPVTLSCSQTLNHNVMYWYQQKSSQAPKLLFHYYDKDFNNEADTPDNFQSRRPNTSFCFLDIRSPGLGDTAMYLCATSRDLRDTQYFGPGTRLTVL.

The rearrangement links TRBV12-3 or TRBV12-4 to TRBJ1-4, with 8 positions matching TRBD1. J gave up 16 bases and V 4 bases, and 11 bases lay outside the gene matches. The CDR3 totals 13 residues. CDR3 sequence: CASSYGMGQEQFF. CDR3 bases: TGTGCCAGCAGTTATGGTATGGGACAGGAGCAGTTTTTT.

Ten or more counts support this clonotype. The J gene is TRBJ1-1, the V gene TRBV18, with D unresolved. Germline CDR1 reads KGHSH; CDR2 reads LQKENI. There are 14 residues in the CDR3. V was shortened by 3 bases and J by 6 bases, with 14 bases between the two germline ends. In nucleotides, the CDR3 is TGTGCCAGCTCACCGAGTTCGGCCGGGGCTGAAGCTTTCTTT. Protein sequence: CASSPSSAGAEAFF.

Only a few counts were recorded for this clonotype. The rearrangement joins TRBV20-1 to TRBJ2-7; D possibly corresponds to TRBD1 (6 bases). The CDR3 is 12 amino acids. V was cut by 8 bases and J by 3 bases, with 14 bases left in between. Germline CDR1 and CDR2: DFQATT and SNEGSKA (reference sequence). The CDR3 is CSTETGDYEQYF. CDR3 sequence (DNA): TGCAGTACAGAGACAGGCGACTACGAGCAGTACTTC.

This clonotype showed up many times. V usage is TRBV7-2 and J usage is TRBJ2-5, with 11 positions matching TRBD2. Germline lookup yields CDR1 SGHTA and CDR2 FQGNSA. There are 17 residues in the CDR3. V lost 4 bases and J lost 2; bases outside the gene matches: 9. Written as DNA, the CDR3 is TGTGCCAGCAGCTGGGGAACTAGCGGGGGATTTCAAGAGACCCAGTACTTC. This gives the protein CASSWGTSGGFQETQYF.

Ten or more counts support this clonotype. CDR3 in amino acids: CASRHPRVASETQYF. The CDR3 nucleotides are TGTGCCAGCAGACATCCTAGGGTAGCGAGTGAGACCCAGTACTTC. The chain combines TRBV7-6 with TRBJ2-5; TRBD2 might be the D (5 bases). This CDR3 is built from 15 residues. Germline V gene lookup returns CDR1 SGHVS and CDR2 FNYEAQ. Trimming stripped 6 bases from V and 5 bases from J, with 19 bases between.

In its sample, this clonotype was seen many times. V is TRBV12-3 or TRBV12-4 and J is TRBJ2-1; D gene unclear. Trimming cost V 6 bases and J 2 bases, with 11 bases left between them. CDR3 length equals 14 residues. CDR3 in amino acids: CASSQSSTYNEQFF. For the CDR3, the DNA is TGTGCCAGCAGCCAATCCTCGACCTACAATGAGCAGTTCTTC.

The chain combines TRBV27 with TRBJ2-1; 10 bases line up with TRBD2. The CDR3 loop spans 18 amino acids. The germline V gene encodes CDR1 MNHEY and CDR2 SMNVEV (reference sequence). J gave up 8 bases and V 5 bases, and 18 bases lay outside the gene matches. The CDR3 region is CASSRISSGGASGHEQFF. CDR3 coding DNA: TGTGCCAGCAGTCGCATCTCGAGCGGGGGGGCCTCAGGTCATGAGCAGTTCTTC.

The CDR3 DNA reads TGTGCCAGCAGTGTGCAGGGGGGTAAGGATACGCAGTATTTT. It translates to CASSVQGGKDTQYF. The chain joins TRBV2 to TRBJ2-3; a possible D gene is TRBD1 (7 bases). The germline V gene has CDR1 SNHLY and CDR2 FYNNEI. The germline V and J ends were trimmed by 4 bases and 6 bases, with 14 bases remaining between them. CDR3 length: 14 residues.